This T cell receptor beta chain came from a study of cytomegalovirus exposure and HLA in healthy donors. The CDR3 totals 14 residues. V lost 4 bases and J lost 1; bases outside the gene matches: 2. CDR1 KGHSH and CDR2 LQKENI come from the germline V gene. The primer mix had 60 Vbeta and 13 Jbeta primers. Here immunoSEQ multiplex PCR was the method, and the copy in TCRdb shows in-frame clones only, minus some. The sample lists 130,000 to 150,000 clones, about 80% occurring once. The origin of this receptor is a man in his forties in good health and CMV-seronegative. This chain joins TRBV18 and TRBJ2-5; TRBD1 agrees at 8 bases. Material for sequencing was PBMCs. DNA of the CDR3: TGTGCCAGCTCACGCGACAGGGGCCAAGAGACCCAGTACTTC. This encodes CASSRDRGQETQYF.